A selection of T cell receptor beta chains follows, all from one sample in a study of cytomegalovirus exposure and HLA in healthy donors. The data were produced by immunoSEQ multiplex PCR, yet TCRdb's version contains in-frame clones alone and is incomplete. The data hold approximately 93,000 clones, with around four fifths observed a single time. Sequences were obtained from PBMCs. The source of these receptors is a woman between 40 and 55 years old in good health and CMV-seronegative. Both conserved end residues are part of each CDR3.

CDR3 length	V gene	J gene	CDR3 protein
14	TRBV6-5	TRBJ2-1	CASSRSEIYNEQFF
15	TRBV7-3	TRBJ2-3	CASSLVAGGLDTQYF
15	TRBV18	TRBJ1-3	CASSPRDSGGDTIYF
15	TRBV7-2	TRBJ2-3	CASSTQGGRTDTQYF
11	TRBV5-6	TRBJ2-1	CASSRVDEQFF
15	TRBV9	TRBJ2-2	CASSVGQGHTGELFF
19	TRBV10-3	TRBJ2-1	CAISGTGTGGVSSYNEQFF
12	TRBV29-1	TRBJ2-3	CSGGTSSDTQYF
17	TRBV7-3	TRBJ1-1	CASSLIGGDSLNTEAFF
14	TRBV27	TRBJ2-7	CASSLMTGTHEQYF
16	TRBV27	TRBJ1-1	CASSKIQGATTTEAFF
14	TRBV6-5	TRBJ2-5	CASSLLGQQETQYF
12	TRBV29-1	TRBJ1-2	CSAGATGYGYTF
13	TRBV27	TRBJ1-5	CASSQGWGQPQHF
14	TRBV18	TRBJ1-3	CASSGTRTGNTIYF
15	TRBV7-2	TRBJ2-3	CASSSSSRGTDTQYF
11	TRBV28	TRBJ1-1	CASSLYCEAFF
13	TRBV28	TRBJ1-1	CASSSSRWYGAFF
15	TRBV7-9	TRBJ2-1	CASSVSGTSVNEQFF
12	TRBV7-8	.	CASSLDVSEQYF
13	TRBV7-9	TRBJ1-4	CASSLDFNEKLFF
15	TRBV28	TRBJ1-4	CASTRGNRGEEKLFF
15	TRBV2	TRBJ1-4	CASRKDRGVGEKLFF
15	TRBV28	TRBJ2-1	CASSLFGTGRNEQFF
13	TRBV4-2	TRBJ2-7	CASSQGISGEQYF
16	TRBV28	TRBJ2-4	CASSSPAGGAKNIQYF
16	TRBV4-2	TRBJ2-3	CASSQVRVLWTDTQYF
14	TRBV6-5	TRBJ1-2	CASRAGTGNYGYTF
15	TRBV28	TRBJ1-2	CASSFPAGDRGGYTF
14	TRBV6-1	TRBJ1-2	CASSRLAPDYGYTF
15	TRBV6-1	TRBJ2-1	CASSEGERVVDEQFF
13	TRBV5-4	TRBJ2-5	CASGGTSGETQYF
14	TRBV28	TRBJ2-7	CASTTPGLAYEQYF
14	TRBV19	TRBJ1-1	CASSNSGRGTEAFF
14	TRBV21-1	TRBJ1-5	CASSKGISNQPQHF
14	TRBV28	TRBJ1-5	CASSYPGEGQPQHF
14	TRBV5-1	.	CASSGGAFGNEQYF
16	TRBV28	TRBJ2-1	CASSFPSGRPQIEQFF
14	TRBV10-3	TRBJ1-1	CAIRAGDRDTEAFF
15	TRBV27	TRBJ1-1	CASKVTGGANTEAFF
16	TRBV15	TRBJ1-4	CATESDRGGINEKLFF
18	TRBV27	TRBJ2-5	CASSLRGRGPSNQETQYF
13	TRBV7-8	TRBJ1-4	CASSLPGYEKLFF
17	TRBV5-1	TRBJ1-1	CASSYRRGQGMNTEAFF
13	TRBV29-1	TRBJ1-4	CSVVGSGNEKLFF
16	TRBV11-1	TRBJ2-1	CASSKPSGSSYNEQFF